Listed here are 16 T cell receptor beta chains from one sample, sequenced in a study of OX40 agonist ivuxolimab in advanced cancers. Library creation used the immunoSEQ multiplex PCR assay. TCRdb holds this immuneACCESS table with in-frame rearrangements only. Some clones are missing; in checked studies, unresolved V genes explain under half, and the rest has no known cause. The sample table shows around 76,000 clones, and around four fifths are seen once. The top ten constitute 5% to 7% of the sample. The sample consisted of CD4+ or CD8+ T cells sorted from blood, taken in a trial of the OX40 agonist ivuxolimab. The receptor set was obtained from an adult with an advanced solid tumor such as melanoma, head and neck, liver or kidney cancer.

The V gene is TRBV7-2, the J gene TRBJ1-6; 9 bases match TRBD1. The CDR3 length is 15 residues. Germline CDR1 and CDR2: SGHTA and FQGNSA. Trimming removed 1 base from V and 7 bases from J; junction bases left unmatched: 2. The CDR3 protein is CASSLDGTGNSPLHF. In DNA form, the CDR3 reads TGTGCCAGCAGCTTAGATGGGACAGGGAATTCACCCCTCCACTTT.

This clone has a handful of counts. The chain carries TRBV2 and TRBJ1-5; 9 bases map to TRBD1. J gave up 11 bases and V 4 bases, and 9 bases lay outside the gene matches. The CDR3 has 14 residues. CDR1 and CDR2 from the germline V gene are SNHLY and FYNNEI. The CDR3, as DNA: TGTGCCAGCAGTGTACAGGGGGCTGGGTGGGCCCAGCATTTT. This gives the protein CASSVQGAGWAQHF.

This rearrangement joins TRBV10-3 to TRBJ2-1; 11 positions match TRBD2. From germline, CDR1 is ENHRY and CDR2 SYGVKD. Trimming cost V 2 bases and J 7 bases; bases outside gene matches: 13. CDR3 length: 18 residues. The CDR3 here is CAISETYQRTSGLNEQFF. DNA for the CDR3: TGTGCCATCAGTGAGACCTACCAACGGACTAGCGGGCTGAATGAGCAGTTCTTC.

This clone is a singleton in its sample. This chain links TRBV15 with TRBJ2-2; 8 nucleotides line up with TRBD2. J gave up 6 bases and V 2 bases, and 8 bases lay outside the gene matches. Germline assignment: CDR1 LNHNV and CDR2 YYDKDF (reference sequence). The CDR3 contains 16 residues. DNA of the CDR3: TGTGCCACCAGCAGATTAGCGGGAACCTACTCCGGGGAGCTGTTTTTT. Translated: CATSRLAGTYSGELFF. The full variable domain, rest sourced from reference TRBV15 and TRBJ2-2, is DAMVIQNPRYQVTQFGKPVTLSCSQTLNHNVMYWYQQKSSQAPKLLFHYYDKDFNNEADTPDNFQSRRPNTSFCFLDIRSPGLGDTAMYLCATSRLAGTYSGELFFGEGSRLTVL.

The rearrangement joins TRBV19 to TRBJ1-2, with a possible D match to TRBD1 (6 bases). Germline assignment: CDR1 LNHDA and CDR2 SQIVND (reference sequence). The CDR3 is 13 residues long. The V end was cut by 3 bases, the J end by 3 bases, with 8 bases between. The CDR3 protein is CASSIPGDYGYTF. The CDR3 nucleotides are TGTGCCAGTAGTATCCCAGGGGACTATGGCTACACCTTC.

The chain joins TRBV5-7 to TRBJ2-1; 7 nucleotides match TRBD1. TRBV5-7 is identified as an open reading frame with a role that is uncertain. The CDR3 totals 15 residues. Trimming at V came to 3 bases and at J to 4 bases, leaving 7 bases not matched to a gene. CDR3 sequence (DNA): TGTGCCAGCAGCTGTGGGACAGAGCGTTACAATGAGCAGTTCTTC. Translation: CASSCGTERYNEQFF.

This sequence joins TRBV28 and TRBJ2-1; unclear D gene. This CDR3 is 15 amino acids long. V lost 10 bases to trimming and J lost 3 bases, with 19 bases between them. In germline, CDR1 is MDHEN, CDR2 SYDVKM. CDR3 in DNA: TGTGCCATCCGGAAGCTTTCAGGCGGCTACAATGAGCAGTTCTTC. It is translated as CAIRKLSGGYNEQFF.

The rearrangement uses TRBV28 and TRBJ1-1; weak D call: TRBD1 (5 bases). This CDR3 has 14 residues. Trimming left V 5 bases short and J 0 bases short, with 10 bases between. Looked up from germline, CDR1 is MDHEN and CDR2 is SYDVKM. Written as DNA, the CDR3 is TGTGCCAGCAGTGGACACCCCATGAACACTGAAGCTTTCTTT. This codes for CASSGHPMNTEAFF.

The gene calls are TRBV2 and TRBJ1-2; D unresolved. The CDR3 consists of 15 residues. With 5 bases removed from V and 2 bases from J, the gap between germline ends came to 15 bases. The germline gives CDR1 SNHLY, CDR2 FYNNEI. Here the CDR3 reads CASSTTPRLNYGYTF. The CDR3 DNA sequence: TGTGCCAGCAGTACCACTCCCAGGTTAAACTATGGCTACACCTTC.

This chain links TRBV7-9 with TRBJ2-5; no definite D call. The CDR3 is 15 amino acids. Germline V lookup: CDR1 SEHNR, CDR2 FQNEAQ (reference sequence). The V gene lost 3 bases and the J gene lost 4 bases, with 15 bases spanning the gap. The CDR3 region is CASSLGQLVRETQYF. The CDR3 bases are TGTGCCAGCAGCTTGGGTCAGTTGGTAAGAGAGACCCAGTACTTC.

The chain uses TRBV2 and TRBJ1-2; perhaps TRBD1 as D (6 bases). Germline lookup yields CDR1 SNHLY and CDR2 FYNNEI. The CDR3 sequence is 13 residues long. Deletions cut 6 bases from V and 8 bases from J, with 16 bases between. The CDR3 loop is CASSERRGGGYTF. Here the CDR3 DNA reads TGTGCCAGCAGCGAGAGGAGGGGGGGAGGCTACACCTTC.

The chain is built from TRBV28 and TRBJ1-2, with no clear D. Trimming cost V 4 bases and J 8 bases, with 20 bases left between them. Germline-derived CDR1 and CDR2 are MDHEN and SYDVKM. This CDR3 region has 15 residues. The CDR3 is CASSSRLAARTGYTF. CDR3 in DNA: TGTGCCAGCAGTTCCCGACTTGCGGCGCGGACGGGCTACACCTTC.

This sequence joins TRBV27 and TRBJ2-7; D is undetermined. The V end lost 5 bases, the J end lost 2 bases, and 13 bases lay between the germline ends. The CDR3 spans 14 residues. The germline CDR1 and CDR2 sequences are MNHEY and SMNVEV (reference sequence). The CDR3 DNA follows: TGTGCCAGCAGTCCAGATTTAGCCCCCTACGAGCAGTACTTC. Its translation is CASSPDLAPYEQYF.

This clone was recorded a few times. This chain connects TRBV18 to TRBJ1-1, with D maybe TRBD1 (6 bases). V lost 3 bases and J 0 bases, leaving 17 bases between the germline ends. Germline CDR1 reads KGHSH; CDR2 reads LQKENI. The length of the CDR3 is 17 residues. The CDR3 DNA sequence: TGTGCCAGCTCACCTCGGGACTTAGGGGGGATGAACACTGAAGCTTTCTTT. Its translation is CASSPRDLGGMNTEAFF.

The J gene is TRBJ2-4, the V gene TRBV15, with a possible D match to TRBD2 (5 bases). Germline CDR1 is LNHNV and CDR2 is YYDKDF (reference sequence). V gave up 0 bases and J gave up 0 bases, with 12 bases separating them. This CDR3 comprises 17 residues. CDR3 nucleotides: TGTGCCACCAGCAGAGATCGGGGTGGTCTAGCCAAAAACATTCAGTACTTC. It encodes CATSRDRGGLAKNIQYF.

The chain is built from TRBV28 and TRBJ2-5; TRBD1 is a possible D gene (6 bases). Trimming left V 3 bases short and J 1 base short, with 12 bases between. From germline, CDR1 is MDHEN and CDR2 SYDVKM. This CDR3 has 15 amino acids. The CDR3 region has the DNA TGTGCCAGCAGTTTGGGGGCACAGGGCCAAGAGACCCAGTACTTC. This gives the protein CASSLGAQGQETQYF.